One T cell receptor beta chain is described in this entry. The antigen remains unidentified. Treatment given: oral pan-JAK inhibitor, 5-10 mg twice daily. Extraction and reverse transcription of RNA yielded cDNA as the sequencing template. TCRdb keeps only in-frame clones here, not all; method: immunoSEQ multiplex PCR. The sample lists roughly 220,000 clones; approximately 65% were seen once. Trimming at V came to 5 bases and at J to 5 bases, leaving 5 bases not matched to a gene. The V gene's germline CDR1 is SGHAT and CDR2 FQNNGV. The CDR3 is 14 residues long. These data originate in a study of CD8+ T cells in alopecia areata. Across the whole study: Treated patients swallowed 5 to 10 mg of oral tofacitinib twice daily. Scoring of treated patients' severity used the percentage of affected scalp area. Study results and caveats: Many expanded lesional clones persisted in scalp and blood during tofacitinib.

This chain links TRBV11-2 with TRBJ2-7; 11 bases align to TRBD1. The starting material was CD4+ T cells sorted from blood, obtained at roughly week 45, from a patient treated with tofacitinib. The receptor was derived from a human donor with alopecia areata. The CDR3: CASSPGQGANEQYF. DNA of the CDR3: TGTGCCAGCAGCCCTGGACAGGGGGCCAACGAGCAGTACTTC.